These T cell receptor beta chains were read from a single sample in a study of memory CD4+ T cells and cytomegalovirus serostatus. TCRdb's table, derived via immunoSEQ multiplex PCR, lists solely in-frame clones and lacks some. The sample contains about 57,000 clones, 65% to 80% of which appear only once. The sequenced material came from memory CD4+ T cells from blood. All receptors derive from an adult in good health and CMV-seronegative. CDR3s include the opening cysteine and the closing phenylalanine or tryptophan. The order of the fields is J gene, D gene, clone size, V gene, CDR3 length, CDR3 DNA, CDR3 protein. A D gene is named only where the DNA matches it firmly. Not every row has a clone size; where given, it reads once, few, many or a size class.

>TRBJ1-2|.|.|TRBV5-6|15
TGTGCCAGCAGCTTGGATGCAGGGGTGAACTATGGCTACACCTTC
CASSLDAGVNYGYTF
>TRBJ2-5|.|.|TRBV7-8|15
TGTGCCAGCAGCGATACCAGGGGTTTGAGGGAGACCCAGTACTTC
CASSDTRGLRETQYF
>TRBJ2-1|.|.|TRBV7-2|15
TGTGCCAGCAGGTTAGGGACCAGCTCCTACAATGAGCAGTTCTTC
CASRLGTSSYNEQFF
>TRBJ2-1|TRBD1|few|TRBV5-1|15
TGCGCCAGCAGCGCGGGACAGGGCGTTTACAATGAGCAGTTCTTC
CASSAGQGVYNEQFF
>TRBJ1-1|TRBD1|.|TRBV19|17
TGTGCCAGTAGTATCAGATGGAGGGGGCGGACGAACACTGAAGCTTTCTTT
CASSIRWRGRTNTEAFF
>TRBJ1-4|.|.|TRBV27|16
TGTGCCAGCAGTACTTCCCAGGGGCTCGCTAATGAAAAACTGTTTTTT
CASSTSQGLANEKLFF
>TRBJ1-3|.|.|TRBV5-6|16
TGTGCCAGCAGCTTGCGGGGTCCCCTCTCTGGAAACACCATATATTTT
CASSLRGPLSGNTIYF
>TRBJ2-1|TRBD2|once|TRBV11-1|17
TGTGCCAGCAGCTTAGGGGGGGGTTCTAGCCTCTGGAATGAGCAGTTCTTC
CASSLGGGSSLWNEQFF
>TRBJ2-5|TRBD1|.|TRBV7-6|12
TGTGCCAGCCAAGGGACAGAAGAGACCCAGTACTTC
CASQGTEETQYF
>TRBJ2-1|TRBD2|.|TRBV29-1|13
TGCAGCGTTAGCGGGGGTAATTACAATGAGCAGTTCTTC
CSVSGGNYNEQFF
>TRBJ1-4|.|few|TRBV28|13
TGTGCCAGCAGTCCAGGACGGGATGAAAAACTGTTTTTT
CASSPGRDEKLFF
>TRBJ1-1|.|.|TRBV18|12
TGTGCCAGCTCACCCCAAGACACTGAAGCTTTCTTT
CASSPQDTEAFF
>TRBJ2-7|.|.|TRBV6-1|12
TGTGCCAGCAGTCAGGGAAGGTACGAGCAGTACTTC
CASSQGRYEQYF
>TRBJ2-1|TRBD2|.|TRBV30|16
TGTGCCTGGAGCCCCGGAGGGGGACTAGTGTACAATGAGCAGTTCTTC
CAWSPGGGLVYNEQFF
>TRBJ2-5|.|.|TRBV4-1|16
TGCGCCAGCAGCCAAGATGCCGGGGGACCCCAAGAGACCCAGTACTTC
CASSQDAGGPQETQYF
>TRBJ2-7|.|.|TRBV7-8|15
TGTGCCAGCAGCTTAGTCAGGACAGCCTCCTACGAGCAGTACTTC
CASSLVRTASYEQYF
>TRBJ1-4|.|once|TRBV15|16
TGTGCCACCAGCAGAGACGAGGGAGGACTAGTGAAAAAACTGTTTTTT
CATSRDEGGLVKKLFF
>TRBJ1-1|.|few|TRBV2|14
TGTGCCAGCAGAGTTGTCGGGGAGGGAACTGAAGCTTTCTTT
CASRVVGEGTEAFF
>TRBJ2-1|.|many|TRBV11-2|14
TGTGCCAGCAGCTTTGGGGCGGGACTGGATGAGCAGTTCTTC
CASSFGAGLDEQFF
>TRBJ2-2|.|.|TRBV11-2|16
TGTGCCAGCAGAAGTCTCAGGGGCGATTGGACCGGGGAGCTGTTTTTT
CASRSLRGDWTGELFF
>TRBJ2-7|.|few|TRBV5-4|14
TGTGCCAGCAGCTTGGGATCCCGCTCCTACGAGCAGTACTTC
CASSLGSRSYEQYF
>TRBJ2-5|.|.|TRBV4-1|16
TGCGCCAGCAGCCAAGAAGGGGCGGGGAGAGGAGAGACCCAGTACTTC
CASSQEGAGRGETQYF
>TRBJ2-7|TRBD2|.|TRBV7-8|14
TGTGCCAGCAGCTTAGGCCTAGCGGGGGACGAGCAGTACTTC
CASSLGLAGDEQYF
>TRBJ2-7|.|.|TRBV4-1|16
TGCGCCAGCAGCCAAGAGTATAGCGTGCGCTCCTACGAGCAGTACTTC
CASSQEYSVRSYEQYF
>TRBJ2-5|.|.|TRBV4-2|13
TGTGCCAGCAGCCAAGGAGTGGGAGAGACCCAGTACTTC
CASSQGVGETQYF
>TRBJ2-2|.|once|TRBV6-5|15
TGTGCCAGCAAAGGGGGGGCGAATTTTCCCGGGGAGCTGTTTTTT
CASKGGANFPGELFF
>TRBJ1-2|TRBD1|.|TRBV28|14
TGTGCCAGCAGGTCAGGGGACAGGGCAGGCGGCTACACCTTC
CASRSGDRAGGYTF
>TRBJ2-3|TRBD2|.|TRBV2|16
TGTGCCAGCAGTGGTGGATCGGGGGGGCCAACAGATACGCAGTATTTT
CASSGGSGGPTDTQYF
>TRBJ1-4|.|.|TRBV27|15
TGTGCCAGCACAATGAGTGGGCAGGGAGTACGAAAACTGTTTTTT
CASTMSGQGVRKLFF
>TRBJ2-3|.|.|TRBV11-2|16
TGTGCCAGCAGCTCCGGACTGACCGGTGGCACCGATACGCAGTATTTT
CASSSGLTGGTDTQYF
>TRBJ2-7|.|few|TRBV7-9|16
TGTGCCAGCAGCTTAGGGTGGACAGCCGTTGAGTACGAGCAGTACTTC
CASSLGWTAVEYEQYF
>TRBJ1-6|.|.|TRBV6-6|13
TGTGCCAGCAGCGCGGACAGAAATTCACCCCTCCACTTT
CASSADRNSPLHF
>TRBJ1-1|.|.|TRBV18|15
TGTGCCAGCTCCTTCTCGGTCAAAGGGGGCACTGAAGCTTTCTTT
CASSFSVKGGTEAFF
>TRBJ1-2|.|.|TRBV7-2|13
TGTGCCAGCAGCTGGACAGTATACTATGGCTACACCTTC
CASSWTVYYGYTF
>TRBJ1-1|.|.|TRBV2|13
TGTGCCAGCAGTGTACAGTTCCGAGCTGAAGCTTTCTTT
CASSVQFRAEAFF
>TRBJ2-4|TRBD1|.|TRBV19|14
TGTGCCAGTAAACAGGGGGCTGAATTAAACATTCAGTACTTC
CASKQGAELNIQYF
>TRBJ1-1|.|.|TRBV6-6|11
TGTGCCAGCAGTCCGGACAATGAAGCTTTCTTT
CASSPDNEAFF
>TRBJ2-7|TRBD1|.|TRBV7-6|15
TGTGCCAGCAGCTCCCAAGAGGCAGGGGGCTACGAGCAGTACTTC
CASSSQEAGGYEQYF
>TRBJ2-7|.|.|TRBV19|15
TGTGCCAGTAGTATCACCGGGACGGTTGTATACGAGCAGTACTTC
CASSITGTVVYEQYF
>TRBJ1-2|.|.|TRBV4-1|15
TGCGCCAGCAGCCAAGAACAGGGCAACGTTTATGGCTACACCTTC
CASSQEQGNVYGYTF
>TRBJ2-5|.|.|TRBV5-1|14
TGCGCCAGCAGCTCCATGGGTAGCCAAGAGACCCAGTACTTC
CASSSMGSQETQYF
>TRBJ1-6|.|few|TRBV4-2|14
TGTGCCAGCAGCCCCACAGGTCTTAATTCACCCCTCCACTTT
CASSPTGLNSPLHF
>TRBJ1-6|.|.|TRBV7-9|14
TGTGCCAGCCGAGGGGTAGGGGATAATTCACCCCTCCACTTT
CASRGVGDNSPLHF
>TRBJ1-2|.|few|TRBV2|14
TGTGCCAGCAGTGAAGAAGGATCCGGCCATGGCTACACCTTC
CASSEEGSGHGYTF
>TRBJ1-6|.|medium-sized|TRBV6-5|13
TGTGCCAGCAGTACAGCCATAGATTCACCCCTCCACTTT
CASSTAIDSPLHF
>TRBJ1-4|TRBD1|.|TRBV5-1|14
TGCGCCAGCAGCAAAGGACAGGGGGCTGAAAAACTGTTTTTT
CASSKGQGAEKLFF
>TRBJ2-5|.|.|TRBV14|13
TGTGCCAGCAGCCAAGCCGGCCTAGAGACCCAGTACTTC
CASSQAGLETQYF